This T cell receptor (beta chain) came from a study of naive and memory T cell subsets (dated by TCRdb to about 2017). The study in broad terms: The study applied an open-source, UMI-based TCR alpha and beta sequencing pipeline to sorted naive and memory peripheral blood T cell subsets. Complete agreement was observed between the functional CMV T cell responses and the IgG serology results. RNA was DNase-treated and reverse transcribed with TCR constant-region primers, mostly using SuperScript III.

The receptor library was made with UMI-ligation and nested PCR. The beta constant-region primer was an equimolar mix of two oligonucleotides covering both TRBC1 and TRBC2. The ligated cDNA went through four rounds of PCR with nested alpha and beta constant-region primers together with the SP2 primer. T4 RNA ligase 1 ligated a single-stranded oligonucleotide carrying the SP2 primer and a 12-nucleotide UMI to the cDNA 3' end. The ligation reaction was incubated at 16°C for roughly 18-25 hours. PCR2 was typically performed as a SYBR Green qPCR and was stopped at a predetermined threshold so that over-amplification was prevented. Apart from the first purification, every purification step used Agencourt AMPure XP magnetic beads. Library quantification was done by Qubit, followed by a TapeStation check on which the main peak was expected at around 650 bp. Pooled libraries were sequenced on an Illumina MiSeq with v2 2x251 paired-end kits, typically giving about 0.85-2 million reads per sample. Libraries were pooled at about 4.3 nM per sample, and about 4.5-7.5% PhiX was added to improve cluster recognition. Per the source publication's procedure: Using tag matching that tolerated one base-pair mismatch, Decombinator assigned V and J genes to FASTQ reads that had been processed by Demultiplexor. Collapsinator relied on UMIs to fix sequencing errors as well as frequency errors caused by PCR heterogeneity. TCRs were translated and CDR3s were extracted from the conserved cysteine to the FGXG phenylalanine by CDR3Translator, with non-productive sequences being flagged. Gini, Shannon entropy and inverse Simpson indices were computed after subsampling the repertoires to the same number of UMI-defined TCRs. Within the linear range, a power law was fitted to clonotype abundance distributions using maximum likelihood. Similar UMI counts, unique TCR numbers and clonal distributions were obtained with the pipeline and with MIGEC on one naive CD8 sample. One analysis removed from the naive repertoire any naive TCRs that were also found in any memory subset from the same donor. The repertoires were searched for approximately 7,000 CMV-associated CDR3 sequences that had been compiled from VDJdb and a published dataset. Through fastp at Q25 and MiXCR, TCRdb rebuilt clones from the public reads, retaining in-frame beta chains. CDR3 protein duplicates are merged, each entry listing the most common genes and DNA. The V and J calls and clone size come from TCRdb's table, not from the authors' own analysis. The sample table holds around 140,000 distinct CDR3 sequences, of which more than 15% were seen once. Together, the top ten hold about 0.63% of the sample.

Study-level results and caveats: In both CD4 and CD8 cells, a rise in Gini index and a fall in Shannon and inverse Simpson diversity were observed from naive through CM, EM and EMRA. Each clonotype was defined as a single alpha or beta chain sequence rather than as a paired alpha/beta receptor. Once error correction was done, more than 90% of naive TCR sequences showed up just once, which made the naive abundance distributions much steeper than those of the memory subsets. Naive repertoires, especially CD8, contained a few larger clonotypes, possibly memory cells re-expressing CD45RA. RNA-based TCR counts may be influenced by expression changes linked to T cell activation and differentiation. The repertoire findings for the naive and memory subsets could not be validated, as no ground truth was available. The abundance of TCRs followed a power law with an exponent that differed between naive and memory subsets yet stayed consistent across the three individuals.

Only a few counts were recorded for this clonotype. No cognate antigen has been identified for it. No qualities accompany the bases; no much larger clone lies one base away. From the second PCR step on, the TCR alpha and beta chain libraries were amplified in separate reactions. CMV status of each donor was established by measuring IFNgamma production from CD4+ T cells after fresh PBMCs were stimulated overnight with CMV viral lysate. Using Miltenyi beads, CD4 T cells were first positively selected, and CD8 T cells were then positively selected from the CD4-negative fraction. Cells were stained for CD3, CD4, CD8, CD45RA, CD27 and a live/dead dye and were sorted on a BD Aria II into four subsets based on CD45RA and CD27. Blood came from a few healthy volunteers, each fractionated into CD4 and CD8 T cells and then into four differentiation subsets. Roughly 0.12 L of peripheral blood was taken from each donor, and PBMC were separated by density-gradient centrifugation on Ficoll-Paque PLUS. Sorted cells were lysed in RLT buffer, and RNA was extracted with a Qiagen RNeasy kit and stored at -80°C.

The source of this sequence is a human donor in good health. Sequencing input: naive CD8+ T cells from blood. The label giving this sample's cell subset or site can be read as: naive T cells, CD45RA high CD27+.

This receptor carries the CDR3 CASGISSYNEQFF. The nucleotide sequence reads TGTGCCAGCGGGATTTCATCCTACAATGAGCAGTTCTTC. Recombination linked TRBV12-3 or TRBV12-4 to TRBJ2-1, with no D gene named confidently. Inclusive of the bounding cysteine and phenylalanine, the CDR3 is 13 residues long. The sequence is cut down to CDR3 DNA, 39 bases in frame from base 1. V is shortened by 8 bases, J by 1 base, and the region joining them spans 9 bases.